The entry that follows covers one TCR beta chain sequence. The antigen is not known. This specimen comes from a study of radiation and T cells in renal cell carcinoma. About the study: Nephrectomy followed 15 Gy stereotactic body radiation by 4 weeks.

Produced via immunoSEQ multiplex PCR; TCRdb's table is partial and in-frame only. The sample holds 150,000 or so clones, approximately 90% seen once. Looked up from germline, CDR1 is MNHEY and CDR2 is SVGAGI. The germline V and J ends were trimmed by 5 bases and 0 bases, with 7 bases remaining between them. The CDR3 sequence is 13 residues long. The study, taken as a whole, reports: Without pretreatment biopsies, baseline tumor clonotype presence was undetermined. From baseline, blood top tumor clonotypes peaked at 2 weeks post-radiation.

Noted time point: baseline pretreatment blood. Stated treatment: 15 Gy SBRT to primary tumor, nephrectomy 4 weeks later. Blood was sampled at baseline, 2 weeks and 4 weeks after SBRT. The TCR originated in a woman aged 45-60 years with renal cell carcinoma. Here the sequenced sample was blood, taken from a patient whose treatment included radiotherapy and nephrectomy. V usage is TRBV6-5 and J usage is TRBJ1-1; a weak D match, TRBD1 (6 bases). In DNA, the CDR3 is TGTGCCAGCAGTCAGGGGATGAACACTGAAGCTTTCTTT. Its translation: CASSQGMNTEAFF.